These 32 T cell receptor beta chains share one sample of origin, sequenced in a study of T-cell memory formation after mild COVID-19. TCRdb recomputed calls from the 5' RACE reads with MiXCR, one row per CDR3 protein. The table lists approximately 300,000 distinct CDR3 sequences, roughly 15% of them singletons. Sequences were obtained from PBMCs or a T cell subset sorted from them (not recorded which). These receptors all come from a man between 18 and 35 years old who had mild COVID-19 (a few samples of this study predate the infection). Cell type and time point are not known.

The gene calls are TRBV9 and TRBJ2-1; 10 bases agree with TRBD2. Losses at the gene ends were 3 bases for V and 9 bases for J; bases not matched to a gene: 3. This CDR3 has 13 residues. The germline CDR1 and CDR2 sequences are SGDLS and YYNGEE. This CDR3 is CASSAGLAVEQFF. The CDR3 DNA follows: TGTGCCAGCAGCGCCGGACTAGCGGTTGAGCAGTTCTTC. Based on the CDR3 plus reference TRBV9 and TRBJ2-1, the full variable domain is DSGVTQTPKHLITATGQRVTLRCSPRSGDLSVYWYQQSLDQGLQFLIQYYNGEERAKGNILERFSAQQFPDLHSELNLSSLELGDSALYFCASSAGLAVEQFFGPGTRLTVL.

This chain joins TRBV4-3 and TRBJ2-7, with D hard to call. The V end was cut by 3 bases, the J end by 5 bases, with 11 bases between. The length of the CDR3 is 13 residues. Germline CDR1 and CDR2: LGHNA and YSLEER. This CDR3 reads CASSHLRADEQYF. CDR3 nucleotide sequence: TGCGCCAGCAGCCACCTCCGGGCCGACGAGCAGTACTTC.

This clonotype has at least ten counts. The CDR3, as DNA: TGTGCCAGCAGTGCAACAGGGTTAGTGGTGAGCAATCAGCCCCAGCATTTT. Protein product: CASSATGLVVSNQPQHF. This sequence joins TRBV6-5 and TRBJ1-5; tentative D call: TRBD1 (6 bases). The CDR3 has 17 amino acids. Trimming took off 5 bases at V and 1 base at J, with 18 bases between the two ends. Germline V lookup: CDR1 MNHEY, CDR2 SVGAGI.

This chain uses TRBV11-2 with TRBJ2-7; D gene uncertain. V lost 5 bases and J lost 3, with 14 bases in between. The germline CDR1 and CDR2 sequences are SGHAT and FQNNGV. The CDR3 contains 14 residues. The CDR3 loop is CASSQGTRFYEQYF. Written as DNA, the CDR3 is TGTGCCAGCAGCCAAGGAACACGGTTCTACGAGCAGTACTTC.

The chain combines TRBV20-1 with TRBJ1-5; 8 bases are shared with TRBD1. V lost 2 bases and J lost 1; bases outside the gene matches: 4. This CDR3 contains 15 residues. Germline V gives CDR1 DFQATT, CDR2 SNEGSKA (reference sequence). CDR3: CSARSWDRSNQPQHF. Written as DNA, the CDR3 is TGCAGTGCTAGATCCTGGGACAGGAGCAATCAGCCCCAGCATTTT.

The chain is built from TRBV29-1 and TRBJ1-1; the match to TRBD1 covers 9 bases. From germline, CDR1 is SQVTM and CDR2 ANQGSEA. The CDR3 covers 16 residues. V trimming: 3 bases; J trimming: 4 bases; junction bases outside the gene matches: 12. The DNA for the CDR3 is TGCAGCGTTGACTGGGTCAGGGGACAGGGCAGCACTGAAGCTTTCTTT. Translation gives CSVDWVRGQGSTEAFF.

The sample holds a few counts of this clonotype. The genes are TRBV3-1 and TRBJ1-2, with 9 bases that match TRBD1. J lost 4 bases, V lost 4 bases, and 4 bases had no gene match. This CDR3 has 14 amino acids. Germline loops: CDR1 LGHDT, CDR2 YNNKEL (reference sequence). CDR3 sequence (DNA): TGTGCCAGCAGCCCACGGGACAGGGTCTATGGCTACACCTTC. This translates into CASSPRDRVYGYTF.

In its sample, this clonotype was seen a few times. This chain joins TRBV18 and TRBJ1-6, with 8 nucleotides matching TRBD1. This CDR3 spans 15 amino acids. Germline CDR1 is KGHSH and CDR2 is LQKENI. The junction had 4 bases not matched to a gene; V was cut back by 3 bases and J by 6 bases. CDR3 loop: CASSPRTGSNSPLHF. In nucleotides, the CDR3 is TGTGCCAGCTCACCCCGGACAGGGTCTAATTCACCCCTCCACTTT.

The chain has TRBV6-2 or TRBV6-3 and TRBJ2-7; no clear D gene. The CDR3 is made up of 13 amino acids. Germline V gene lookup returns CDR1 MNHEY and CDR2 SVGEGT. The germline V and J ends were trimmed by 6 bases and 0 bases, with 9 bases remaining between them. CDR3 DNA sequence: TGTGCCAGCAGGATCCCAGGCTCCTACGAGCAGTACTTC. Translated: CASRIPGSYEQYF.

Only a few counts were recorded for this clonotype. J is TRBJ2-3 and V is TRBV4-3; D uncertain. The length of the CDR3 is 15 residues. V shed 3 bases and J shed 0 bases, with 10 bases lying between them. Germline CDR1 reads LGHNA; CDR2 reads YSLEER. The chain's CDR3 is CASSQEFQSTDTQYF. CDR3 sequence (DNA): TGCGCCAGCAGCCAGGAATTCCAAAGCACAGATACGCAGTATTTT.

This clonotype was seen a handful of times. The chain has TRBV6-1 and TRBJ1-2; 9 bases align to TRBD1. Germline CDR1 reads MNHNS; CDR2 reads SASEGT. CDR3 length equals 15 residues. J gave up 8 bases and V 2 bases, and 9 bases lay outside the gene matches. Here the CDR3 DNA reads TGTGCCAGCAGTGAATCCCGAGGACAGGGGTTCGGCTACACCTTC. Amino acids: CASSESRGQGFGYTF.

The chain is built from TRBV4-3 and TRBJ2-3; perhaps TRBD2 as D (7 bases). This CDR3 spans 16 amino acids. The V and J ends lost 3 bases and 7 bases respectively, with 20 bases between them. CDR1 and CDR2 (germline): LGHNA, YSLEER. Written as DNA, the CDR3 is TGCGCCAGCAGCCAGGATCGGGGGGCCGAAAAGAATACGCAGTATTTT. Translating it yields CASSQDRGAEKNTQYF.

This clonotype was detected many times. The rearrangement joins TRBV5-5 to TRBJ1-1, with D possibly matching TRBD1 (6 bases). The CDR3 covers 15 residues. Germline CDR1 reads SGHKS; CDR2 reads YYEKEE (reference sequence). Trimming left V 6 bases short and J 3 bases short, with 18 bases between. CDR3 bases: TGTGCCAGCACCCAGGGCGGGGGCGGGTACACTGAAGCTTTCTTT. Translating it yields CASTQGGGGYTEAFF.

This clonotype was found many times. This chain uses TRBV3-1 with TRBJ2-7; TRBD1 is a possible D gene (7 bases). The V end was cut by 1 base, the J end by 6 bases, with 28 bases between. Germline V lookup: CDR1 LGHDT, CDR2 YNNKEL (reference sequence). This CDR3 has 19 amino acids. CDR3 bases: TGTGCCAGCAGCCAAGGAGAAGTTTGGAGGGGGCGGTCTGTCCCCGAGCAGTACTTC. This encodes CASSQGEVWRGRSVPEQYF.

In its sample, this clonotype was seen a few times. This sequence joins TRBV7-8 and TRBJ2-3; 9 nucleotides match TRBD1. The CDR3 loop spans 15 amino acids. The trim removed 3 bases at V and 5 bases at J, leaving 6 bases unmatched. CDR1 SGHVS and CDR2 FQNEAQ come from the germline V gene. This chain's CDR3 is CASSFHRGQGDTQYF. The CDR3 bases are TGTGCCAGCAGCTTCCACAGGGGGCAGGGAGATACGCAGTATTTT.

This clonotype occurred a few times. The V and J genes are TRBV18 and TRBJ2-1, with TRBD2 matching over 14 bases. The CDR3 is 15 residues long. V lost 6 bases and J lost 4; bases outside the gene matches: 2. CDR1 and CDR2 (germline): KGHSH, LQKENI. The CDR3 sequence: CASSTSGGEYNEQFF. DNA of the CDR3: TGTGCCAGCTCGACTAGCGGGGGGGAGTACAATGAGCAGTTCTTC. The variable domain in full, with the rest retrieved from reference TRBV18 and TRBJ2-1, is NAGVMQNPRHLVRRRGQEARLRCSPMKGHSHVYWYRQLPEEGLKFMVYLQKENIIDESGMPKERFSAEFPKEGPSILRIQQVVRGDSAAYFCASSTSGGEYNEQFFGPGTRLTVL.

The rearrangement joins TRBV20-1 to TRBJ1-5; tentatively, D is TRBD1 (5 bases). Trimming removed 6 bases at V and 6 bases at J, with 21 bases between. Germline CDR1 is DFQATT and CDR2 is SNEGSKA (reference sequence). The CDR3 loop spans 15 amino acids. This CDR3 reads CSARTSVGTGQPQHF. DNA for the CDR3: TGCAGTGCCCGCACGTCCGTAGGGACGGGTCAGCCCCAGCATTTT.

The V and J genes are TRBV18 and TRBJ2-7; tentative D call: TRBD1 (5 bases). The germline V gene encodes CDR1 KGHSH and CDR2 LQKENI. With 6 bases removed from V and 2 bases from J, the gap between germline ends came to 14 bases. The CDR3 extends over 14 amino acids. The CDR3 DNA is TGTGCCAGCTCCGGGTCAGGGCTTGCCTACGAGCAGTACGTC. Protein sequence: CASSGSGLAYEQYV.

This clonotype was seen a handful of times. This sequence joins TRBV12-3 or TRBV12-4 and TRBJ2-7, with D possibly being TRBD2 (6 bases). The CDR3 has 16 amino acids. Trimming took 7 bases from V and 1 from J, leaving 20 bases between them. In DNA, the CDR3 is TGTGCCAGCACCCAGACCGGGACTCCGCGTTCCTACGAGCAGTACGTC. It is translated as CASTQTGTPRSYEQYV.

This chain links TRBV4-2 with TRBJ2-5, with TRBD2 identical over 11 bases. From germline, CDR1 is LGHNA and CDR2 YNFKEQ. Trimming took 3 bases from V and 3 from J; bases not matched to a gene: 3. The CDR3 runs 15 residues. The CDR3 DNA sequence: TGTGCCAGCAGCCACGGGACTAGCGGTGAAGAGACCCAGTACTTC. Translation: CASSHGTSGEETQYF.

This clonotype was counted once. The chain uses TRBV6-2 or TRBV6-3 and TRBJ2-7; unclear D gene. This CDR3 comprises 14 residues. Germline-derived CDR1 and CDR2 are MNHEY and SVGEGT. The ends were cut back, 6 bases at V and 0 bases at J, with 12 bases in the middle. The CDR3 DNA reads as TGTGCCAGCAGGGCGGCGAGGAGCTCCTACGAGCAGTACTTC. Translated: CASRAARSSYEQYF.

The V and J genes are TRBV7-2 and TRBJ2-7; D is possibly TRBD1 or TRBD2 (6 bases each). CDR3 size: 13 residues. V was cut by 5 bases and J by 2 bases, with 10 bases left in between. The germline CDR1 and CDR2 sequences are SGHTA and FQGNSA. In nucleotides, the CDR3 is TGTGCCAGCAGCGCCGGGGGCCCCTACGAGCAGTACTTC. As protein: CASSAGGPYEQYF.

The table lists this clonotype with a few counts. This sequence joins TRBV24-1 and TRBJ1-1; D may be TRBD1 (5 bases). The V and J ends lost 3 bases and 11 bases respectively, with 9 bases between them. The CDR3 spans 11 residues. Germline V lookup: CDR1 KGHDR, CDR2 SFDVKD. The DNA of the CDR3 is TGTGCCACCAGTGATGGGACGAGTGCTTTCTTT. Its protein is CATSDGTSAFF.

This clonotype was seen repeatedly, ten times or more. This chain joins TRBV4-3 and TRBJ2-7, with D possibly matching TRBD2 (6 bases). Germline loops: CDR1 LGHNA, CDR2 YSLEER. The CDR3 totals 13 residues. Deletions cut 0 bases from V and 7 bases from J, with 10 bases between. The CDR3 is CASSQDSGGEQYF. The DNA for the CDR3 is TGCGCCAGCAGCCAAGATTCCGGAGGGGAGCAGTACTTC.

V is TRBV29-1 and J is TRBJ2-1, with D perhaps TRBD2 (7 bases). The V gene lost 3 bases and the J gene lost 4 bases, with 13 bases spanning the gap. This CDR3 is 14 amino acids long. Per the germline V gene, CDR1 is SQVTM and CDR2 is ANQGSEA. The CDR3 spells CSVEGRGPYNEQFF. CDR3 DNA: TGCAGCGTTGAGGGGCGGGGGCCATACAATGAGCAGTTCTTC.

This clonotype occurred a few times. CDR3 amino acids: CASSLDAKGTEAFF. In DNA, the CDR3 is TGCGCCAGCAGCTTGGACGCAAAGGGCACTGAAGCTTTCTTT. The chain uses TRBV5-1 and TRBJ1-1; no reliable D call. The CDR3 sequence is 14 residues long. Germline CDR1 SGHRS, CDR2 YFSETQ. The V gene lost 0 bases and the J gene lost 4 bases, with 10 bases spanning the gap.

V and J are TRBV5-1 and TRBJ1-1; D remains unclear. This CDR3 has 14 amino acids. V dropped 0 bases and J dropped 2 bases, with 8 bases sitting between them. Per germline, CDR1 SGHRS and CDR2 YFSETQ. The chain's CDR3 is CASSLAAENTEAFF. DNA of the CDR3: TGCGCCAGCAGCTTGGCGGCGGAAAACACTGAAGCTTTCTTT.

This chain links TRBV7-2 with TRBJ2-5; TRBD1 or TRBD2 may be the D gene (5 bases each). The CDR3 consists of 15 residues. With 5 bases removed from V and 4 bases from J, the gap between germline ends came to 17 bases. Looked up from germline, CDR1 is SGHTA and CDR2 is FQGNSA. The CDR3 here is CASSRALARGETQYF. CDR3 coding DNA: TGTGCCAGCAGCCGAGCTCTGGCGAGGGGAGAGACCCAGTACTTC.

This clonotype was counted at least ten times. The chain employs TRBV10-3 and TRBJ1-1, with D tentatively TRBD1 (5 bases). The CDR3 runs to 15 residues. V dropped 9 bases and J dropped 4 bases, with 21 bases sitting between them. Germline V gene sequence: CDR1 ENHRY, CDR2 SYGVKD. The CDR3 spells CAIGTAARRGTEAFF. In nucleotides, the CDR3 is TGTGCCATAGGGACGGCCGCCCGGCGGGGCACTGAAGCTTTCTTT.

This chain links TRBV18 with TRBJ2-7; D is undetermined. Germline CDR1 and CDR2: KGHSH and LQKENI. This CDR3 contains 13 residues. V was clipped by 0 bases and J by 6 bases, with 9 bases between them. The CDR3 here is CASSPPDRIEQYV. CDR3 coding DNA: TGTGCCAGCTCACCACCCGATAGGATCGAGCAGTACGTC.

The rearrangement uses TRBV7-9 and TRBJ2-4; a weak D match, TRBD1 (5 bases). With 6 bases removed from V and 9 bases from J, the gap between germline ends came to 21 bases. Germline V CDR1 and CDR2: SEHNR, FQNEAQ (reference sequence). The CDR3 is made up of 15 amino acids. For the CDR3, the DNA is TGTGCCAGCAGGCCCCCGGGCAGGGCGGAAGGCATTCAGTACTTC. This translates into CASRPPGRAEGIQYF.

This clonotype turned up a few times. J is TRBJ2-1 and V is TRBV23-1; D possibly matches TRBD1 or TRBD2 (5 bases each). TRBV23-1 is an open reading frame whose function is uncertain. The CDR3 loop spans 14 amino acids. V gave up 9 bases and J gave up 5 bases, with 17 bases separating them. The CDR3 protein is CASSRDGRDNEQFF. The CDR3 DNA reads as TGCGCCAGTAGCCGGGACGGACGGGACAATGAGCAGTTCTTC.